One and the same sample provided the 24 T cell receptor beta chains below, sequenced in a study of pediatric ulcerative colitis. The repertoire was sequenced with immunoSEQ multiplex PCR; TCRdb's copy has only in-frame clones and lacks some. Seen here are around 68,000 clones, around four fifths observed once, and the top ten hold 4% to 6.5%. Sequencing used blood. These receptors were taken from a boy between 10 and 17 years old with moderate ulcerative colitis.

The rearrangement uses TRBV5-4 and TRBJ1-1; 9 nucleotides match TRBD1. Germline lookup yields CDR1 SGHNT and CDR2 YYREEE (reference sequence). Trimming cost V 2 bases and J 6 bases; bases outside gene matches: 5. The CDR3 is 14 residues long. CDR3 amino acids: CASSFGTGTSEAFF. CDR3 nucleotide sequence: TGTGCCAGCAGCTTCGGGACAGGGACCTCTGAAGCTTTCTTT.

The gene calls are TRBV19 and TRBJ2-1, with D uncertain. The germline V and J ends were trimmed by 7 bases and 0 bases, with 10 bases remaining between them. The CDR3 extends over 14 amino acids. From germline, CDR1 is LNHDA and CDR2 SQIVND (reference sequence). The CDR3 nucleotides read TGTGCCAGTAATGGCCCTAGCTCCTACAATGAGCAGTTCTTC. Its translation: CASNGPSSYNEQFF.

This clone was seen more than once but under ten times. In DNA, the CDR3 is TGTGCCAGCAGCGACCGGGATATGTGGGGCTACACCTTC. It encodes CASSDRDMWGYTF. The rearrangement joins TRBV9 to TRBJ1-2; D remains ambiguous. This CDR3 comprises 13 residues. The germline gives CDR1 SGDLS, CDR2 YYNGEE. V was trimmed by 3 bases and J by 8 bases, leaving 14 bases between them.

This chain uses TRBV5-4 with TRBJ2-5, with TRBD1 identical over 11 bases. Germline V lookup: CDR1 SGHNT, CDR2 YYREEE (reference sequence). The junction had 6 bases not matched to a gene; V was cut back by 3 bases and J by 2 bases. This CDR3 has 16 amino acids. CDR3 DNA sequence: TGTGCCAGCAGCTGGGGAGGACAGGGGGCGCAAGAGACCCAGTACTTC. It codes for CASSWGGQGAQETQYF.

The chain carries TRBV10-2 and TRBJ2-1; a possible D gene is TRBD1 (5 bases). This CDR3 spans 14 amino acids. Germline CDR1 WSHSY, CDR2 SAAADI. Trimming left V 4 bases short and J 3 bases short, with 10 bases between. CDR3 sequence (DNA): TGCGCCAGCAGTGGATTCAGGGTCTACAATGAGCAGTTCTTC. It yields the protein CASSGFRVYNEQFF.

The V and J genes are TRBV5-4 and TRBJ1-2; D call uncertain. The V gene's germline CDR1 is SGHNT and CDR2 YYREEE (reference sequence). V gave up 5 bases and J gave up 4 bases, with 12 bases separating them. This CDR3 has 13 residues. The CDR3 here is CASRSSLGYGYTF. DNA for the CDR3: TGTGCCAGCAGGAGCTCTCTCGGCTATGGCTACACCTTC.

The chain joins TRBV9 to TRBJ2-5; maybe TRBD1 (6 bases). V was trimmed by 3 bases and J by 9 bases, leaving 18 bases between them. Germline values: CDR1 SGDLS, CDR2 YYNGEE. The CDR3 totals 14 residues. Here the CDR3 DNA reads TGTGCCAGCAGCGCCACGGGCAGGGGAAAGGCCCAGTACTTC. It is translated as CASSATGRGKAQYF.

V is TRBV30 and J is TRBJ2-5, with unresolved D. Germline V gene sequence: CDR1 GTSNPN, CDR2 SVGIG (reference sequence). The CDR3 extends over 12 amino acids. V gave up 1 base and J gave up 4 bases, with 7 bases separating them. The CDR3 DNA reads as TGTGCCTGGAGTGCGTCTGGAGAGACCCAGTACTTC. Translated, it gives CAWSASGETQYF.

This chain connects TRBV7-2 to TRBJ1-3, with 7 bases aligning to TRBD1. CDR1 and CDR2 (germline): SGHTA, FQGNSA. The V gene end was trimmed by 6 bases and the J gene end by 4 bases; junction bases not matched to a gene: 6. This CDR3 comprises 14 residues. This CDR3 is CASRDRQGGNTIYF. CDR3 DNA: TGTGCCAGCAGGGACAGACAGGGCGGAAACACCATATATTTT.

V is TRBV2 and J is TRBJ1-2, with 7 positions matching TRBD1. In germline, CDR1 is SNHLY, CDR2 FYNNEI. CDR3 length equals 15 residues. V dropped 10 bases and J dropped 0; count of bases not matched to a gene: 11. CDR3 amino acids: CANPPRGQPNYGYTF. CDR3 bases: TGTGCCAACCCCCCAAGGGGACAGCCTAACTATGGCTACACCTTC.

This clone was detected only a few times. The V gene is TRBV29-1, the J gene TRBJ1-5; possible D gene TRBD1, 5 bases. The CDR3 extends over 13 amino acids. The germline V gene has CDR1 SQVTM and CDR2 ANQGSEA. V dropped 6 bases and J dropped 3 bases, with 12 bases sitting between them. In DNA, the CDR3 is TGCAGCGTCATTGACAGAGCCAATCAGCCCCAGCATTTT. Its translation: CSVIDRANQPQHF.

This rearrangement joins TRBV21-1 to TRBJ2-7; the tabulated D call, TRBD2, remains unverified against the DNA. TRBV21-1 is a listed pseudogene. The CDR3 consists of 15 residues. The DNA of the CDR3 is TGTGCCAGCAGCGCAGGAGGCGGGACCGCTTACGAGCAGTACTTC. Protein product: CASSAGGGTAYEQYF.

The chain couples TRBV18 to TRBJ2-7; TRBD2 agrees at 10 bases. The CDR3 covers 15 residues. Trimming removed 3 bases from V and 5 bases from J; junction bases left unmatched: 7. In germline, CDR1 is KGHSH, CDR2 LQKENI. The chain's CDR3 is CASSPLAGAINEQYF. In nucleotides, the CDR3 is TGTGCCAGCTCACCCCTAGCGGGAGCGATAAACGAGCAGTACTTC.

This chain links TRBV7-2 with TRBJ1-1; perhaps TRBD1 as D (5 bases). This CDR3 is built from 15 residues. The ends were cut back, 6 bases at V and 0 bases at J, with 14 bases in the middle. Germline lookup yields CDR1 SGHTA and CDR2 FQGNSA. The CDR3 DNA is TGTGCCAGCAGACAGGTTTTGGACCTGAACACTGAAGCTTTCTTT. This codes for CASRQVLDLNTEAFF.

The chain is built from TRBV6-1 and TRBJ1-1, with 8 nucleotides matching TRBD1. Germline V gene sequence: CDR1 MNHNS, CDR2 SASEGT. The CDR3 runs to 12 residues. Losses at the gene ends were 4 bases for V and 11 bases for J; bases not matched to a gene: 6. CDR3 loop: CASSVTGGEAFF. The CDR3 bases are TGTGCCAGCAGTGTAACAGGGGGAGAGGCTTTCTTT.

The V call is TRBV25-1, the J call TRBJ1-3; D may be TRBD1 (6 bases). V was cut by 3 bases and J by 5 bases, with 20 bases left in between. CDR3 length equals 17 residues. CDR1 and CDR2 from the germline V gene are MGHDK and SYGVNS. As DNA, the CDR3 is TGTGCCAGCAGTGAGTCGACACAAACAGGGTTGAGAAACACCATATATTTT. It translates to CASSESTQTGLRNTIYF.

The chain couples TRBV7-9 to TRBJ2-1, with D tentatively TRBD1 (5 bases). V was cut by 5 bases and J by 0 bases, with 17 bases left in between. Germline-derived CDR1 and CDR2 are SEHNR and FQNEAQ (reference sequence). The CDR3 is 17 residues long. CDR3 nucleotides: TGTGCCAGCAGCAAGGGGCTCCGGACCCTCTCCTACAATGAGCAGTTCTTC. This sequence encodes CASSKGLRTLSYNEQFF. Using reference TRBV7-9 and TRBJ2-1 for the parts outside the CDR3, the full variable domain is DTGVSQNPRHKITKRGQNVTFRCDPISEHNRLYWYRQTLGQGPEFLTYFQNEAQLEKSRLLSDRFSAERPKGSFSTLEIQRTEQGDSAMYLCASSKGLRTLSYNEQFFGPGTRLTVL.

The chain employs TRBV9 and TRBJ1-1; 7 nucleotides line up with TRBD1. V gave up 3 bases and J gave up 0 bases; unmatched junction bases: 2. The CDR3 loop spans 14 amino acids. The germline V gene encodes CDR1 SGDLS and CDR2 YYNGEE. CDR3 coding DNA: TGTGCCAGCAGCGCAACAGGGGTGAACACTGAAGCTTTCTTT. This encodes CASSATGVNTEAFF.

CDR3 nucleotides: TGTGCCAGCAGCTTAGTCGGGGGCGCGGGTGAAAAACTGTTTTTT. This codes for CASSLVGGAGEKLFF. V is TRBV7-9 and J is TRBJ1-4; D might be TRBD1 (6 bases). The V end was cut by 1 base, the J end by 7 bases, with 13 bases between. From germline, CDR1 is SEHNR and CDR2 FQNEAQ (reference sequence). The CDR3 is 15 amino acids.

J is TRBJ2-1 and V is TRBV27, with 7 bases fitting TRBD1. Germline V lookup: CDR1 MNHEY, CDR2 SMNVEV (reference sequence). The CDR3 is 17 amino acids. J lost 5 bases, V lost 6 bases, and 16 bases had no gene match. CDR3 protein: CASRKGFSTGSNNEQFF. The CDR3 DNA reads TGTGCCAGCAGAAAGGGTTTCTCGACAGGGAGCAACAATGAGCAGTTCTTC.

This chain connects TRBV14 to TRBJ1-3; D is unresolved. This CDR3 is built from 15 residues. Trimming pared 1 base from V and 0 bases from J, leaving 7 bases between. Germline CDR1 and CDR2: SGHDN and FVKESK. The CDR3 sequence: CASSQGRGSGNTIYF. The CDR3 coding sequence is TGTGCCAGCAGCCAAGGGAGAGGCTCTGGAAACACCATATATTTT. Filled out from reference TRBV14 and TRBJ1-3, the complete variable domain reads EAGVTQFPSHSVIEKGQTVTLRCDPISGHDNLYWYRRVMGKEIKFLLHFVKESKQDESGMPNNRFLAERTGGTYSTLKVQPAELEDSGVYFCASSQGRGSGNTIYFGEGSWLTVV.

This clone turned up a few times. The V and J genes are TRBV11-2 and TRBJ2-7, with 7 bases matching TRBD2. V was pared by 5 bases and J by 6 bases, with 13 bases of the junction left unmatched. CDR3 length: 15 residues. In germline, CDR1 is SGHAT, CDR2 FQNNGV. CDR3 DNA: TGTGCCAGCAGCGAGGTAGGCGGGAGCCCACTCGAGCAGTACTTC. Protein: CASSEVGGSPLEQYF.

The chain is built from TRBV28 and TRBJ2-7; D may match TRBD1 or TRBD2 (6 bases each). This CDR3 contains 12 residues. With 7 bases removed from V and 3 bases from J, the gap between germline ends came to 10 bases. Germline CDR1 is MDHEN and CDR2 is SYDVKM. The CDR3 bases are TGTGCCAGCACGGGGGCGAGCTACGAGCAGTACTTC. The encoded protein is CASTGASYEQYF.

This clone was observed once. Written as DNA, the CDR3 is TGTGCCAGCAGTTTAGGAACAGGGGGGATGTACGAGCAGTACTTC. It encodes CASSLGTGGMYEQYF. The chain joins TRBV27 to TRBJ2-7; 8 nucleotides agree with TRBD1. The J segment lost 4 bases and the V segment lost 2 bases, leaving 7 bases of the junction unmatched. This CDR3 spans 15 amino acids. Germline CDR1 MNHEY, CDR2 SMNVEV (reference sequence).